This T cell receptor (beta chain) comes out of a study of cytomegalovirus exposure and HLA in healthy donors. Study conclusions and caveats: One variant, a missense change in DCLRE1C, was linked in a later analysis to TCR beta V- and J-gene trimming. Apart from CMV serostatus, no immune exposure information was available.

The PCR had 60 Vbeta and 13 Jbeta primers. The repertoire was sequenced with immunoSEQ multiplex PCR; TCRdb's copy has only in-frame clones and lacks some. Among some 91,000 clones listed, about 78% were seen once. CDR3 size: 16 residues. Germline trimming cut 0 bases from V and 4 bases from J; bases unmatched to any gene: 6. The germline gives CDR1 MRHNA, CDR2 SNTAGT. Worth noting for this clone: Its antigen remains unidentified.

The chain is built from TRBV6-4 and TRBJ2-3, with 8 bases fitting TRBD2. What was sequenced was PBMCs. The clonotype was recovered from a man aged 40-55 years in good health and CMV-seronegative. The CDR3: CASSDSKSGGPDTQYF. The DNA of the CDR3 is TGTGCCAGCAGTGACTCGAAAAGCGGGGGCCCAGATACGCAGTATTTT.